One TCR beta chain is described in this entry. In this sample, this clone turned up once. The antigen it binds to is not known. No much larger clonotype is one base removed from it; base qualities were not supplied. The donors were included in the validation cohort of some 120 subjects, a group kept apart from the roughly 680-subject first cohort. Library prep was done by the immunoSEQ multiplex PCR assay. The authors' analysis ran thus. A statistical classification framework was built to diagnose cytomegalovirus status from the catalog of TCR beta chain sequences. As stored in TCRdb, this immuneACCESS dataset retains in-frame rearrangements with V and J assigned. A fraction of the clones does not appear; measured against another copy, unresolved V genes explain less than half of the discrepancy, and the remainder lacks a known reason. V, J and clone size reflect that table, while D and trimming were determined from the DNA. The sample has roughly 150,000 clones on record, less than 90% of them singletons. Of the sample, about 10% is held by the ten largest clones.

This entry comes from a study of cytomegalovirus exposure and HLA in healthy donors (dated by TCRdb to 2016 to 2017). Describing the broader study: According to a later analysis, the roughly 120 validation repertoires were produced on the same platform as the 700 or so repertoires of the first cohort. The study aimed to test whether signatures of past pathogen exposure could be identified by cataloging public T cell receptors. In addition to the first cohort of 666 subjects, a separate validation cohort of approximately 130 different subjects was used. High-throughput TCR immunosequencing, statistical association of individual TCRs with disease status, and machine learning were combined to predict cytomegalovirus infection status. Study-level results and caveats: According to the authors, the approach could potentially be generalized to other disease states and immunological phenotypes. Most TCR sequences were seen in very few donors, while some public TCRs were found in many individuals. Cytomegalovirus status was reported to be diagnosed by the classifier with high specificity and sensitivity in both the original and validation cohorts. A later analysis found that TCRs clustered in the first cohort also tended to co-occur in the 110 or so validation repertoires, with approximately 95% of cluster scores above 0. Three of the identified cytomegalovirus-associated TCR beta chains were confirmed in vitro to be specific for cytomegalovirus antigens. A later analysis lacked HLA typing for the validation cohort, so it scored co-occurrence in that cohort across all 120 repertoires. In the study, approximately 160 TCR beta chains were listed as associated with cytomegalovirus.

The germline V end is reduced by 7 bases and the J end by 3 bases; junction bases left unmatched: 2. The germline V gene specifies SQVTM as CDR1 and ANQGSEA as CDR2. Spanning cysteine to phenylalanine, the CDR3 consists of 12 amino acids. The retained sequence is limited to the CDR3, 36 bases, with the frame set at the first base. This TCR was sampled from a man aged 30 to 39 in good health and CMV-seropositive. Rearrangement joined TRBV29-1 to TRBJ2-2; TRBD1 fits 7 bases in the junction. The specimen was PBMCs. The DNA sequence reads TGCAGCGCTGACAGGGACACCGGGGAGCTGTTTTTT. This codes for CSADRDTGELFF.